The entry that follows covers one T cell receptor (beta chain) sequence. Its antigen is still unknown. The germline CDR1 and CDR2 sequences are SGHRS and YFSETQ. The CDR3 is made up of 15 amino acids. Trimming shortened V by 0 bases and J by 2 bases, and 12 bases separated the two germline ends. These data are taken from a study of OX40 agonist ivuxolimab in advanced cancers. Study-wide context: Every 2 weeks, patients got intravenous ivuxolimab at one of six dose levels (0.01-10 mg/kg). People in dose escalation had one of these cancers: hepatocellular carcinoma, melanoma, renal cell or head and neck cancer. People who had prior anti-PD-1, anti-PD-L1 or anti-CTLA-4 therapy could take part, and about 37% had some. General observations from the study: The average count of expanded clones was higher among CD8+ T cells than among CD4+.

Sequencing was performed with immunoSEQ multiplex PCR; in TCRdb, only in-frame clones are kept and a portion is missing. Of about 88,000 clones in the sample, more than 75% were seen once. Sample: CD4+ or CD8+ T cells sorted from blood, taken in a trial of the OX40 agonist ivuxolimab. This clonotype was obtained from an adult with an advanced solid tumor such as melanoma, head and neck, liver or kidney cancer. This chain connects TRBV5-1 to TRBJ2-7; D unresolved. The CDR3, as DNA: TGCGCCAGCAGCTTGGACTCCAGTAGGGCCTACGAGCAGTACTTC. Residues: CASSLDSSRAYEQYF.